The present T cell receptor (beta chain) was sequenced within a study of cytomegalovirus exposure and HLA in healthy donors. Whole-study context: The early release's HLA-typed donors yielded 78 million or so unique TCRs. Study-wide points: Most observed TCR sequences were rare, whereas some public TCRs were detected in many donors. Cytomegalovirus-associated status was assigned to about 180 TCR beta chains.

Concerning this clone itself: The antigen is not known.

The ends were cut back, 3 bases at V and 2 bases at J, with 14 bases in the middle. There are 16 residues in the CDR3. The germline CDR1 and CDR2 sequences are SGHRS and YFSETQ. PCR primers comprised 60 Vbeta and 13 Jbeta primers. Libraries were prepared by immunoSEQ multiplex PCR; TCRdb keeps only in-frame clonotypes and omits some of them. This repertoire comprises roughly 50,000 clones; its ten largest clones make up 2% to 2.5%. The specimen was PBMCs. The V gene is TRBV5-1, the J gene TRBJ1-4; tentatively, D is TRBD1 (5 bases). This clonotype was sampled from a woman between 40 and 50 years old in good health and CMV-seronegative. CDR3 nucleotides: TGCGCCAGCAGCTCGACTCCGACAGCCACTAATGAAAAACTGTTTTTT. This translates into CASSSTPTATNEKLFF.